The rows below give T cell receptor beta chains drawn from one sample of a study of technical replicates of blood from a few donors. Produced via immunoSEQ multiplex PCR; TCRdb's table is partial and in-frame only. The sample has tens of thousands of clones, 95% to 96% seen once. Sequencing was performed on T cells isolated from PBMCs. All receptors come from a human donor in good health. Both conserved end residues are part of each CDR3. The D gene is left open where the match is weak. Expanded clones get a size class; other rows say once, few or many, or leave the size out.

TGTGCCAGCAGCTTGTTGAACAGGCCGGCGCGAGCTTTCTTT	CASSLLNRPARAFF	.	TRBJ1-1	.	TRBV7-2
TGTGCCAGCATTAAGAGAGAGGGAAAGGGCTACACCTTC	CASIKREGKGYTF	.	TRBJ1-2	.	TRBV6-1
TGTGCCAGTACCGCCCTTATAGGACAGGGGATGACTGAAGCTTTCTTT	CASTALIGQGMTEAFF	TRBD1	TRBJ1-1	.	TRBV19
TGTGCCAGTAGTGATACAGGGGGCCACGAGCAGTACTTC	CASSDTGGHEQYF	TRBD1	TRBJ2-7	.	TRBV19
TGTGCCAGCAGTGACTACCACAGATTTTCTTTAAGCGGGAGAGCCCCAGAGCAGTACTTC	CASSDYHRFSLSGRAPEQYF	TRBD2	TRBJ2-7	.	TRBV6-1
TGTGCCAGCAGCTTAGTCGGAGGCTCTGGAAACACCATATATTTT	CASSLVGGSGNTIYF	.	TRBJ1-3	.	TRBV7-2
TGTGCCAGCAGTTTGGCGGGAGGGACCTTCGAGCAGTACTTC	CASSLAGGTFEQYF	TRBD2	TRBJ2-7	once	TRBV27
TGCAGCGTTACAGGGGAAGGATTCGCTGAAGCTTTCTTT	CSVTGEGFAEAFF	TRBD1	TRBJ1-1	.	TRBV29-1
TGTGCCAGTGCGGGTGCAACTAATGAAAAACTGTTTTTT	CASAGATNEKLFF	.	TRBJ1-4	.	TRBV19
TGCGCCAGCAGCTTGGGGGGCGCCTCCTACAATGAGCAGTTCTTC	CASSLGGASYNEQFF	.	TRBJ2-1	.	TRBV5-1
TGTGCCAGCAGCTTATCAGGCGTCTATGGCTACACCTTC	CASSLSGVYGYTF	.	TRBJ1-2	once	TRBV7-6
TGTGCCTGGAGTGTACCCTTTTTACGCATGCGGGCTGAAGCTTTCTTT	CAWSVPFLRMRAEAFF	.	TRBJ1-1	.	TRBV30
TGCGCCAGCAGCTTGGACGAGGGAAGCACAGATACGCAGTATTTT	CASSLDEGSTDTQYF	.	TRBJ2-3	once	TRBV5-1